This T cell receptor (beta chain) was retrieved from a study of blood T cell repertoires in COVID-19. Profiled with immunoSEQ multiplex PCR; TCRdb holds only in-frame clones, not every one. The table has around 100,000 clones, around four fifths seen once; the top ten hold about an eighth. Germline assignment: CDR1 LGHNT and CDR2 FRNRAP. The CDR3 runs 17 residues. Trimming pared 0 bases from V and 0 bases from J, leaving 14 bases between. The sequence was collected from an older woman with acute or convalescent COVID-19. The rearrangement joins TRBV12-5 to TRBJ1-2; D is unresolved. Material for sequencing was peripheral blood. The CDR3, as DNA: TGTGCTAGTGGTTTGGTTCCCAGGAATCGAGCTAACTATGGCTACACCTTC. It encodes CASGLVPRNRANYGYTF.